This T cell receptor beta chain appears in the sequencing data of a study of cytomegalovirus exposure and HLA in healthy donors. Points on this clone: The target antigen is unknown.

The donors gave bone marrow, and they were healthy. Both 60 Vbeta primers and 13 Jbeta primers went into the PCR. Only in-frame clones appear in the TCRdb table, and some are missing; sequencing was by immunoSEQ multiplex PCR. The sample holds some 160,000 clones; around 80% are singletons and the top ten take under 0.9%. The study, taken as a whole, reports: Sequencing depth roughly uniform across donors was assumed in presence/absence analyses. Prior analysis indicated that the majority of TCR beta V segments exhibited productivity approximately 87% or approximately 30% of the time. TCR beta V- and J-gene trimming, according to a later analysis, was linked to a missense DCLRE1C variant.

V shed 2 bases, J shed 5 bases, and the junction held 9 bases outside the gene matches. The CDR3 spans 16 residues. The V gene's germline CDR1 is SGHTA and CDR2 FQGTGA. The TCR was taken from a woman between 35 and 50 years old in good health and CMV-seronegative. The sequenced sample consisted of PBMCs. This rearrangement joins TRBV7-3 to TRBJ2-5; TRBD2 matches 9 bases. Here the CDR3 reads CASSLGAGGPRETQYF. CDR3 DNA: TGTGCCAGCAGCTTAGGGGCGGGAGGGCCCCGGGAGACCCAGTACTTC.